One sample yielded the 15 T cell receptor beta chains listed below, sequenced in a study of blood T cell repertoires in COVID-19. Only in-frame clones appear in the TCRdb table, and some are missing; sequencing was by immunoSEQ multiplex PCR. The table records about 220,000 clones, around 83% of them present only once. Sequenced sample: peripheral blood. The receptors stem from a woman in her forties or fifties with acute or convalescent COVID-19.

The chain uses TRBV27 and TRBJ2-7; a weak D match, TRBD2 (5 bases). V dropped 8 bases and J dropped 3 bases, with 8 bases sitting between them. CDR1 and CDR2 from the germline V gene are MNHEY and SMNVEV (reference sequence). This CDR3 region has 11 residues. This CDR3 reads CASGRDYEQYF. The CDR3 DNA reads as TGTGCCAGCGGACGGGACTACGAGCAGTACTTC.

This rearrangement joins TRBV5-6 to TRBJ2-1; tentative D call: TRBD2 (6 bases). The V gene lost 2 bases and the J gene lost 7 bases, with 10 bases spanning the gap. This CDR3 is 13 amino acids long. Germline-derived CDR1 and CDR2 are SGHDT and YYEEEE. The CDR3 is CASSFGRPNEQFF. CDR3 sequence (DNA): TGTGCCAGCAGCTTTGGGAGGCCGAATGAGCAGTTCTTC.

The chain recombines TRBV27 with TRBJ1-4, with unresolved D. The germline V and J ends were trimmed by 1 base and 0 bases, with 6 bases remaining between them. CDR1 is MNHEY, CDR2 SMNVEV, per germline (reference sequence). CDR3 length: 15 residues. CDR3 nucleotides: TGTGCCAGCAGTTTATGGGGAGCAACTAATGAAAAACTGTTTTTT. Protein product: CASSLWGATNEKLFF.

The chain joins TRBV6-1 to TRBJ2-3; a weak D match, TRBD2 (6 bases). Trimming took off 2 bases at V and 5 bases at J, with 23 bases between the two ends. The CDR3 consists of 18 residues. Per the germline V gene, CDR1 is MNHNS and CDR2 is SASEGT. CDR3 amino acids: CASSEYFPPGSGGDTQYF. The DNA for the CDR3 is TGTGCCAGCAGTGAATATTTCCCCCCCGGGAGTGGGGGAGATACGCAGTATTTT.

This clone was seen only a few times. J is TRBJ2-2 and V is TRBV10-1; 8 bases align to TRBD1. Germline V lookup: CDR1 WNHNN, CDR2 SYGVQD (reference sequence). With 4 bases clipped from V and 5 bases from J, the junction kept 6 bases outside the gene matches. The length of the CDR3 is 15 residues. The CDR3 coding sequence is TGCGCCAGCAGTGGGGCGGGACAGGCGACCGGGGAGCTGTTTTTT. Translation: CASSGAGQATGELFF.

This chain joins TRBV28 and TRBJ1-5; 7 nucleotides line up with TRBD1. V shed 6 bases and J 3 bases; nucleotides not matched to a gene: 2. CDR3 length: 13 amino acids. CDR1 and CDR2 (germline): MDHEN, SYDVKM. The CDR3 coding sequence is TGTGCCAGCAGAGGGACAGACAATCAGCCCCAGCATTTT. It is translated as CASRGTDNQPQHF.

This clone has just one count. This CDR3 reads CAGQGATDTQYF. The CDR3 DNA follows: TGTGCCGGACAGGGGGCAACAGATACGCAGTATTTT. The chain recombines TRBV6-5 with TRBJ2-3; 11 bases are shared with TRBD1. Losses at the gene ends were 11 bases for V and 3 bases for J; bases not matched to a gene: 1. The CDR3 length is 12 residues. Germline CDR1 MNHEY, CDR2 SVGAGI.

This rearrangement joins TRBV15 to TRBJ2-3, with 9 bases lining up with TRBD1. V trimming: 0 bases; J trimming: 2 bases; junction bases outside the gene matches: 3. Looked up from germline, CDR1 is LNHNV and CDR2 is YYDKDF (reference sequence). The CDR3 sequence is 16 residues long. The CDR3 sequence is CATSRDGDRVTDTQYF. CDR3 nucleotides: TGTGCCACCAGCAGAGATGGGGACAGGGTCACAGATACGCAGTATTTT.

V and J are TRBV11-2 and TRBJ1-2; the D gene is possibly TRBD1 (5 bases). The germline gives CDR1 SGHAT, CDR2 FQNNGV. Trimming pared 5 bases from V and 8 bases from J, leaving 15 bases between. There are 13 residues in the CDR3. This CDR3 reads CASSQGQGRGYTF. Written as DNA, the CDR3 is TGTGCCAGCAGCCAAGGGCAGGGAAGGGGCTACACCTTC.

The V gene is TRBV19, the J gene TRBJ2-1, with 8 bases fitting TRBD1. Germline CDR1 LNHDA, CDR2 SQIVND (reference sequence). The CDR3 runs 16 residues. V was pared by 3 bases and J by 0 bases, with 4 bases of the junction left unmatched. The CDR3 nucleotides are TGTGCCAGTAGTATTAGACAGGGGAGCTCCTACAATGAGCAGTTCTTC. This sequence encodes CASSIRQGSSYNEQFF.

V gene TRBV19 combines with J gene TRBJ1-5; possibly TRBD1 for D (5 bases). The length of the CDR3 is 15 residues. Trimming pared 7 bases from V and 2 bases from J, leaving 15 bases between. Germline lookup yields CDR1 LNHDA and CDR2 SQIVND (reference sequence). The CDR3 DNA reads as TGTGCCAGTAAGTCGGGGGGGTCTGGCAATCAGCCCCAGCATTTT. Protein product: CASKSGGSGNQPQHF.

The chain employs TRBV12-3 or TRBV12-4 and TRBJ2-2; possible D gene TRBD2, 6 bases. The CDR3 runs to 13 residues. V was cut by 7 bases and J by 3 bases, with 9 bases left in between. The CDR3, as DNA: TGTGCCAGCAAAGCGGGTCACACCGGGGAGCTGTTTTTT. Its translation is CASKAGHTGELFF.

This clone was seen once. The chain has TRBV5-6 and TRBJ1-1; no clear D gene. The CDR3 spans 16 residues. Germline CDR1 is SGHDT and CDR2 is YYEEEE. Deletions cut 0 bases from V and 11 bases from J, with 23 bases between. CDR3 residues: CASSLGSPRRAGSAFF. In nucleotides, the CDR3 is TGTGCCAGCAGCTTGGGGTCCCCGAGGAGGGCGGGTAGCGCTTTCTTT.

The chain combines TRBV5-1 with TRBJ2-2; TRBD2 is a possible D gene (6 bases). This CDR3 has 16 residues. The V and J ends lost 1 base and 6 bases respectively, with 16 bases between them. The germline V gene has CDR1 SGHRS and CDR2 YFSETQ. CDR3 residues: CASSLQQTSPPGELFF. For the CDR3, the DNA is TGCGCCAGCAGCTTGCAACAGACTAGTCCCCCCGGGGAGCTGTTTTTT.

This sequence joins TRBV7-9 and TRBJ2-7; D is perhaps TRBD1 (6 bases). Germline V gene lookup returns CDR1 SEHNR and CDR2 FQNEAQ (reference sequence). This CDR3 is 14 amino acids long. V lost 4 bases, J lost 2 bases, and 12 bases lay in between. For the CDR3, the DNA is TGTGCCAGCAGCTCCGGGACAAACCCCTACGAGCAGTACTTC. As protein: CASSSGTNPYEQYF.